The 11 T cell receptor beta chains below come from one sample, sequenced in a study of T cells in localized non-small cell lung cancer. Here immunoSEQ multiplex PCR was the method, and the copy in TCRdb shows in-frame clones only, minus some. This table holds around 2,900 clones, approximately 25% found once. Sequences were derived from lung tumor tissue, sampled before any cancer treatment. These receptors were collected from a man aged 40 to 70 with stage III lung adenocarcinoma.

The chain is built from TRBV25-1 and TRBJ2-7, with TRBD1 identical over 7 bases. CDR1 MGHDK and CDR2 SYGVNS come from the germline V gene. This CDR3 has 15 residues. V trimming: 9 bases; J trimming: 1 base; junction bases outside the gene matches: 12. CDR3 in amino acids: CASRARGTTSYEQYF. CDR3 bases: TGTGCCAGTAGGGCCAGGGGGACCACTTCCTACGAGCAGTACTTC.

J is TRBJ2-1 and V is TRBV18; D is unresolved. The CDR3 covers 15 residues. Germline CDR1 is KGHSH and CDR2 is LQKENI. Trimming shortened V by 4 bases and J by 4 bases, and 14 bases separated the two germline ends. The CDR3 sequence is CASSQRKQLYNEQFF. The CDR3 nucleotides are TGTGCCAGCTCACAAAGGAAACAGCTGTACAATGAGCAGTTCTTC.

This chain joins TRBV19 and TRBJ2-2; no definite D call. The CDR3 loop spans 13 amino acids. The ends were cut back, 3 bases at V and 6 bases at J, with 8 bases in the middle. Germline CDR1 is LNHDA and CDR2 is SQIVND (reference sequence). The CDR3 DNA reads TGTGCCAGTAGTATTTCGGTCTCCGGGGAGCTGTTTTTT. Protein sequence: CASSISVSGELFF.

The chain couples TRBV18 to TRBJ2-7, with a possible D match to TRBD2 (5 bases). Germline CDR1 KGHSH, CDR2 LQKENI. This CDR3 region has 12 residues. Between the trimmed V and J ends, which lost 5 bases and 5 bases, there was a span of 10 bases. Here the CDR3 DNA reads TGTGCCAGCTCAGGGTGGGGAGACGAGCAGTACTTC. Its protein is CASSGWGDEQYF.

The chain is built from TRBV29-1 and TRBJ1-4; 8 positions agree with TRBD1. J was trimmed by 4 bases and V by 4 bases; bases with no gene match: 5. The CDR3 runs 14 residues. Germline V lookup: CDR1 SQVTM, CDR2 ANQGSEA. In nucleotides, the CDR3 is TGCAGCGTTGCCGGACAGGGACTTAATGAAAAACTGTTTTTT. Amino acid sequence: CSVAGQGLNEKLFF.

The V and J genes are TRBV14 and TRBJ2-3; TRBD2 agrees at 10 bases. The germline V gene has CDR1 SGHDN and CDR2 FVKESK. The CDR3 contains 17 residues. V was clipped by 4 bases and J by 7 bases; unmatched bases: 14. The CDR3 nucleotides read TGTGCCAGCAGCCGGACGATTAGCGGGGGGTCCTCGAATACGCAGTATTTT. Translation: CASSRTISGGSSNTQYF.

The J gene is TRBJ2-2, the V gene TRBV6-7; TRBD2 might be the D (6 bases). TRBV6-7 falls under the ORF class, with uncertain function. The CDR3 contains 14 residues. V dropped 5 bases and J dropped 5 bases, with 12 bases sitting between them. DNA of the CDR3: TGTGCCAGCAGTACCGGGACTTTGACCGGGGAGCTGTTTTTT. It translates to CASSTGTLTGELFF.

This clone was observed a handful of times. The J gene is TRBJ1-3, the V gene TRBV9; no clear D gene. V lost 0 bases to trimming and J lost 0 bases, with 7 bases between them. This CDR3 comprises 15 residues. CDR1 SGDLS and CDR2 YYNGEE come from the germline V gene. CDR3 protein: CASSVAWSSGNTIYF. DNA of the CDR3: TGTGCCAGCAGCGTAGCTTGGAGCTCTGGAAACACCATATATTTT.

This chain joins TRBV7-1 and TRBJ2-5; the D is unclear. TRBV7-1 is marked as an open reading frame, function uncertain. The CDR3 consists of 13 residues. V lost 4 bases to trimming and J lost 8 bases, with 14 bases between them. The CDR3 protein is CASSLNVESTQYF. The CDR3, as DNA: TGTGCCAGCAGCTTAAACGTTGAGAGCACCCAGTACTTC.

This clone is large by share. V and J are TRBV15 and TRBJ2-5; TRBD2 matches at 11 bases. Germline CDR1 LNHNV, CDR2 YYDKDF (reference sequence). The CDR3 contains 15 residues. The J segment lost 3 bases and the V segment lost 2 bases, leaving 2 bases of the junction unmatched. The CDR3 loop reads CATSRYSGGEETQYF. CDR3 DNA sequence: TGTGCCACCAGCAGATATAGCGGGGGGGAAGAGACCCAGTACTTC.

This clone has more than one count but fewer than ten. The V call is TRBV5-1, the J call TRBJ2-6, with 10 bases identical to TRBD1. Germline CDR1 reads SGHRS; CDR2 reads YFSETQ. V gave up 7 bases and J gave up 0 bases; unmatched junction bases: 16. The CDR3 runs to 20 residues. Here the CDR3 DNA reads TGCGCCAGCGAATCGGGACAGGGGCGGGCAGGCAGCTCTGGGGCCAACGTCCTGACTTTC. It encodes CASESGQGRAGSSGANVLTF.